This T cell receptor beta chain was observed in a study of tissue T cells after allogeneic stem cell transplantation (dated by TCRdb to between 2021 and 2024). In the study overall: Every GVHD patient received a graft from a donor; several grafts were unmodified and three were CD34-selected to deplete T cells. When multiple samples of a tissue were available, H&E sections were reviewed by a pathologist, and samples with histologically apparent lymphocytes were prioritized for sequencing. The study profiled TCR beta repertoires in many tissues obtained from research autopsies of patients with and without GVHD, and also in mouse models of GVHD. On the human side, the study was prospective and observational, with no blinding or randomization.

Worth noting for this clone: The antigen it binds to is not known. No much larger clone exists at a distance of one base, and base qualities are not known.

The CDR3 holds 16 amino acids from the cysteine to the phenylalanine. The sequence is cut down to CDR3 DNA, 48 bases in frame from base 1. Trimmed from V: 5 bases; trimmed from J: 0 bases; junction bases lacking a gene match: 10. The germline V gene (reference sequence) supplies CDR1 SEHNR and CDR2 FQNEAQ. Library prep was done by the immunoSEQ multiplex PCR assay. TCRbeta CDR3 sequencing was performed at survey depth by Adaptive Biotechnologies, and CDR3 sequences, V/J genes, productive frequency and template counts were reported. TCR beta CDR3 regions were amplified from genomic DNA instead of RNA. The published analysis was carried out like this. Pairwise repertoire overlap between tissues was quantified with Jensen-Shannon divergence, where 1 means complete divergence and 0 identical. Tissues were grouped by single-linkage agglomerative hierarchical clustering of pairwise JSD values, and the clustering results were shown as dendrograms. GLIPH2 was run on all patient samples with simulation_depth 1000, kmer_min_depth 3, cdr3_length_cutoff 8, keeping groups with more than two unique CDR3s. In a standardized tissue-overlap score, Jaccard GLIPH-group overlap across patients was extrapolated to a standard repertoire size of 1000 clones. To look at how diversity was associated with clinical or experimental variables, linear mixed-effect models were used, with tissue treated as a fixed effect and individual treated as a random effect. Not all clones reach the TCRdb copy of this immuneACCESS table, which keeps in-frame sequences only. Checked studies attribute under half of the gap to unresolved V genes and leave the rest unexplained. The V and J calls and clone size were taken over from that table, and D and trimming were inferred from the DNA. In this sample the table shows 4,000 to 5,000 clones, more than 65% of which occur a single time. 25% to 30% of the sample is held by the ten biggest clonotypes.

Results the study describes overall, beyond this receptor: Only a few T cell clones appeared in more than one patient, yet motif-based clustering showed tissue-specific repertoire signatures that were shared between patients. The study did not determine which tissue TCRs were alloreactive or antigen-specific, and some clones might have been persisting host cells. Within patients, how anatomically similar tissues were was a major factor shaping TCR repertoire composition, regardless of disease or transplant status. In both patients and mice, only a limited portion of the TCR repertoire detected in tissues was captured by blood and spleen T cells. The patient cohort was small and clinically heterogeneous, and sampling depth was acknowledged as a limitation.

The label giving this sample's time point can be read as: human tissue collected at research (rapid) autopsy. Over a three-year period, about seven adult allo-HCT recipients who had steroid-refractory GVHD were prospectively enrolled in a research-autopsy study. All GVHD patients had gastrointestinal GVHD and received several lines of GVHD-directed therapy; five also had skin involvement. Autopsy tissues, which were obtained after a median post-mortem interval of around 9.9 hours, included GI sites from esophagus to rectum, liver, skin and lymphoid organs including spleen. Autopsy specimens were bisected, with one portion flash-frozen in liquid nitrogen and the rest formalin-fixed; GI outer muscle layers were removed. Genomic DNA was extracted from frozen tissues using the Mag-Bind Blood & Tissue DNA HDQ 96 Kit on a Chemagic 360 or the DNeasy Blood & Tissue Kit. Extracted DNA was further purified with the Genomic DNA Clean & Concentrator-25 kit because of concern about red blood cell contamination.

The sequence joins TRBV7-9 to TRBJ2-7; TRBD2 lines up with 7 middle nucleotides. This TCR was recovered from a female patient aged 18 to 50 with steroid-refractory graft-versus-host disease after an allogeneic stem cell transplant. In patients who had a transplant, some T cells may come from the graft donor. The sample here was duodenal tissue, taken at autopsy. The CDR3 is CASSPPGRESSYEQYF. The DNA reads TGTGCCAGCAGCCCGCCAGGGAGGGAGAGCTCCTACGAGCAGTACTTC.